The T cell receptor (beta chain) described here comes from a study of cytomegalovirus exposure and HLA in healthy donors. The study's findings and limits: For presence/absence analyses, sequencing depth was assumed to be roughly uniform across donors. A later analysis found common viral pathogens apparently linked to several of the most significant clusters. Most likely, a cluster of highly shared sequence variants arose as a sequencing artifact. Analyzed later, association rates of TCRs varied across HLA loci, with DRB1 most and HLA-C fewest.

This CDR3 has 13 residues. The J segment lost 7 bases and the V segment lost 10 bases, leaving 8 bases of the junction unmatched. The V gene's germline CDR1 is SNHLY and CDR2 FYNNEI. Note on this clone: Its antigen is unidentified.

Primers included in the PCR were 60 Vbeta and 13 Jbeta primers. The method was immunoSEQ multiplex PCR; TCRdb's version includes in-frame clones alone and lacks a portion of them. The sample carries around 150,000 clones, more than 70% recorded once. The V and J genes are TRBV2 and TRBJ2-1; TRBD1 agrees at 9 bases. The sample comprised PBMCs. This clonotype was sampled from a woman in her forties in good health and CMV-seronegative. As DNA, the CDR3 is TGTGCCACCGCTCTTGGACAGGGGAATGAGCAGTTCTTC. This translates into CATALGQGNEQFF.